This paragraph reports one TCR beta chain. Its antigen is still unknown. This sample was included in a study of T-cell memory formation after mild COVID-19. Study-wide results and limits: CD4/CD8 balance held among clones contracting day 15 to 85, and later expanders leaned CD4+.

TCRdb re-analysed the 5' RACE reads in MiXCR, keeping a single row per CDR3 protein. Of under 400,000 distinct CDR3 sequences listed, 25% to 30% were seen once; the top ten hold approximately 12%. CDR3 length: 15 residues. CDR1 and CDR2 (germline): MRHNA, SNTAGT. Trimming pared 2 bases from V and 1 base from J, leaving 10 bases between. Sequenced material: PBMCs or a T cell subset sorted from them (not recorded which). This chain joins TRBV6-4 and TRBJ2-3; D possibly corresponds to TRBD1 (6 bases). The TCR sequence derives from an adult woman who had mild COVID-19 (a few samples of this study predate the infection). Cell type and time point are not known. CDR3 nucleotides: TGTGCCAGCAGTGACGTGGCAGGGGGCACAGATACGCAGTATTTT. Protein: CASSDVAGGTDTQYF.